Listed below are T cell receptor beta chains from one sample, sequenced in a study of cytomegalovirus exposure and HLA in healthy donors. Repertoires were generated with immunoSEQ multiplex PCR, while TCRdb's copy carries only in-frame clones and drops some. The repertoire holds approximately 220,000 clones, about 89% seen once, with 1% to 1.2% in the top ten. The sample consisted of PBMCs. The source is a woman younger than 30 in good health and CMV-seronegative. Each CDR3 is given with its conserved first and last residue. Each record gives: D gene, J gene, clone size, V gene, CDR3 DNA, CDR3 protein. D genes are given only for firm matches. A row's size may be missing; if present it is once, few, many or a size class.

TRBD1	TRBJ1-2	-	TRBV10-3	TGTGCCATCAGTCCTTCCGGGACAGGGATGGGCTACACCTTC	CAISPSGTGMGYTF
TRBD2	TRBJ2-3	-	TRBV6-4	TGTGCCAGCAGTGACTCGACCGGGAGGGCAGATACGCAGTATTTT	CASSDSTGRADTQYF
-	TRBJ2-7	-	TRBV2	TGTGCCAGCAGTATGGGCCGGGGTGGCGGCGAGCAGTACTTC	CASSMGRGGGEQYF
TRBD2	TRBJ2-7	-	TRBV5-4	TGTGCCAGCAGACCGGGACTAGACACGAAGGGGCAGTACTTC	CASRPGLDTKGQYF
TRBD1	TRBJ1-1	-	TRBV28	TGTGCCAGCAGGGGGGACAGGACGACTGAAGCTTTCTTT	CASRGDRTTEAFF
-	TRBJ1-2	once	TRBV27	TGTGCCAGCAGTCCCCTCTTGAACCCAAGGAGTGGCTACACCTTC	CASSPLLNPRSGYTF
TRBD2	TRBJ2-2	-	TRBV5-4	TGTGCCAGCAGCTGGGGACTAGCGGGAAACACCGGGGAGCTGTTTTTT	CASSWGLAGNTGELFF
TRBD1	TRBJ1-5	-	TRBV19	TGTGCCAGTCGTTACAGGGGGCGCAATCAGCCCCAGCATTTT	CASRYRGRNQPQHF
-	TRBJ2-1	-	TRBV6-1	TGTGCCAGCAGTGAGGCAGGGGACTACTACAATGAGCAGTTCTTC	CASSEAGDYYNEQFF
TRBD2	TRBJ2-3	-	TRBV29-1	TGCAGCGTTGAGGAGTTTAGCGGGAGCACAGATACGCAGTATTTT	CSVEEFSGSTDTQYF
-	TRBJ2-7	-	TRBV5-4	TGTGCCAGCAGCTTGAGGGGCGCTCCCTACGAGCAGTACTTC	CASSLRGAPYEQYF
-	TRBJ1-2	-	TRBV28	TGTGCCAGCAGTGTCCTCCGGGGGGTTGGCTACACCTTC	CASSVLRGVGYTF
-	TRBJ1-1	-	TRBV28	TGTGCCAGCAGTTTCAGACAGCTGAACACTGAAGCTTTCTTT	CASSFRQLNTEAFF
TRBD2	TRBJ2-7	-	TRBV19	TGTGCCAGTAGTAGGGGAGGGGACCCGAGCTCCTACGAGCAGTACTTC	CASSRGGDPSSYEQYF
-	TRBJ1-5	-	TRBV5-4	TGTGCCAGCAGCTTGGCAGGGTCCGGACATCAGCCCCAGCATTTT	CASSLAGSGHQPQHF
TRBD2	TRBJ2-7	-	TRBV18	TGTGCCAGCTCACCGACGGGAGGGCCCAACGAGCAGTACTTC	CASSPTGGPNEQYF
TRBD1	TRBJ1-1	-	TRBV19	TGTGCCAGTAGTCCGGACAGGGCCCACACTGAAGCTTTCTTT	CASSPDRAHTEAFF
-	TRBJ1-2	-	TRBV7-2	TGTGCCAGCAGCCCCTGGACGGGGAACTATGGCTACACCTTC	CASSPWTGNYGYTF
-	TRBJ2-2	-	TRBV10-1	TGCGCCAGCAGTGAAGGGGGGGCCGCGAACACCGGGGAGCTGTTTTTT	CASSEGGAANTGELFF
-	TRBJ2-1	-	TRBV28	TGTGCCAGCCGTCCCCCCTCGGGAGCCTCCTACAATGAGCAGTTCTTC	CASRPPSGASYNEQFF
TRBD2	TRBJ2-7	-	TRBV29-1	TGCAGCGTCGAAACCGGGACTAGCGGGATTAGCTCCTACGAGCAGTACTTC	CSVETGTSGISSYEQYF
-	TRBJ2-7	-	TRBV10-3	TGTGCCATCAGTGGACAGTACGAGCAGTACTTC	CAISGQYEQYF
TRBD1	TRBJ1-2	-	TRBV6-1	TGTGCCAGCAGTGATCGACAGGGAAGGGGCTACACCTTC	CASSDRQGRGYTF
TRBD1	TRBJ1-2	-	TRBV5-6	TGTGCCAGCAGCTCTCAGGGGGACATGCGCTACACCTTC	CASSSQGDMRYTF
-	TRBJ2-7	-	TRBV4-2	TGTGCCGCTCAAGGGGATTTCTACGAGCAGTACTTC	CAAQGDFYEQYF
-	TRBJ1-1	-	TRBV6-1	TGTGCCAGCAGTGGACTGAGGGACACTGAAGCTTTCTTT	CASSGLRDTEAFF
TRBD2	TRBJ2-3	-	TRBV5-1	TGCGCCAGCAGCTTGGAGGCACTCGGGGCGGGAGCGGTCGGTACAGATACGCAGTATTTT	CASSLEALGAGAVGTDTQYF
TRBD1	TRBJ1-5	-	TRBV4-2	TGTGCCAGCAGCCACCTGCGCGGACAGGATCCTAGGAGCAATCAGCCCCAGCATTTT	CASSHLRGQDPRSNQPQHF